Listed below are T cell receptor beta chains from one sample, sequenced in a study of blood T cell repertoires in COVID-19. Profiled with immunoSEQ multiplex PCR; TCRdb holds only in-frame clones, not every one. The sample holds about 210,000 clones, roughly 84% seen once. Sequencing was done on a sample of PBMCs or T cells enriched from blood (not recorded which). The receptors were gathered from a man aged 25 to 45 in a cohort exposed to, infected with or recovered from COVID-19 (not recorded which). Each CDR3 is given with its conserved first and last residue. D genes are given only for firm matches. The size of a clone is reported for some rows only, either as once, few or many, or as a class for expanded clones.

v_call	j_call	clone_size	d_call	cdr3_nt	cdr3_aa
TRBV27	TRBJ1-5	NA	NA	TGTGCCAGCAGTTTAGGGGGGTCTTTGGGCAATCAGCCCCAGCATTTT	CASSLGGSLGNQPQHF
TRBV5-1	TRBJ2-5	NA	NA	TGCGCCAGCAGCTTACTGCAGCGGCAGAAACAAGAGACCCAGTACTTC	CASSLLQRQKQETQYF
TRBV7-9	TRBJ2-7	NA	TRBD1	TGTGCCAGCAGCTACCCCCCCGGACAGGGAAAAAACCCCTACGAGCAGTACTTC	CASSYPPGQGKNPYEQYF
TRBV5-1	TRBJ2-1	NA	TRBD2	TGCGCCAGCAGCGCCGGAAACGGACCGGGACTAGCCCTGTTGGAGCAGTTCTTC	CASSAGNGPGLALLEQFF
TRBV27	TRBJ1-2	NA	TRBD1	TGTGCCAGCAGTTCCTGGTCTGGGACAGGGTTTGGCTACACCTTC	CASSSWSGTGFGYTF
TRBV5-1	TRBJ2-3	NA	NA	TGCGCCAGCAGCTATAGTAACCGGCAGTATTTT	CASSYSNRQYF
TRBV7-3	TRBJ2-7	NA	NA	TGTGCCAGCAGTCCCTGGGCGGGCTACGAGCAGTACTTC	CASSPWAGYEQYF
TRBV6-5	TRBJ1-5	NA	TRBD1	TGTGCCAGCAGTCCCGGGACAGGGGTTAATCAGCCCCAGCATTTT	CASSPGTGVNQPQHF
TRBV6-5	TRBJ2-2	NA	NA	TGTGCCAGCAGACGGAGCACCGGGGAGCTGTTTTTT	CASRRSTGELFF
TRBV6-5	TRBJ2-3	once	TRBD2	TGTGCCAGCACTCCGACTAGCGGGAGGGGAGATACGCAGTATTTT	CASTPTSGRGDTQYF
TRBV11-1	TRBJ2-2	NA	TRBD1	TGTGCCAGCAGCTCGGGACAGGTGAACACCGGGGAGCTGTTTTTT	CASSSGQVNTGELFF
TRBV28	TRBJ2-3	NA	NA	TGTGCCAGCAGTCCTCCATTACGAGGGACAGATACGCAGTATTTT	CASSPPLRGTDTQYF
TRBV27	TRBJ1-6	few	TRBD1	TGTGCCAGCAGGAGAGGGGGACAGGGACATTCACCCCTCCACTTT	CASRRGGQGHSPLHF
TRBV7-6	TRBJ1-2	NA	NA	TGTGCCAGCAGCTTAGACCTACAGGGTGGCTATGGCTACACCTTC	CASSLDLQGGYGYTF
TRBV6-2/TRBV6-3	TRBJ2-7	NA	TRBD1	TGTGCCAGCACCCCCGAGGGACAGAGTCTCTACGAGCAGTACTTC	CASTPEGQSLYEQYF
TRBV18	TRBJ2-3	NA	NA	TGTGCCAGCTCACGACACAGGGTCCCAGATACGCAGTATTTT	CASSRHRVPDTQYF
TRBV4-1	TRBJ2-7	NA	NA	TGCGCCAGCAGCCAAGGACATCCCGGAATTGTAGAGCAGTACTTC	CASSQGHPGIVEQYF
TRBV4-1	TRBJ1-2	NA	NA	TGCGCCAGCAGCCAAGATCCGGACAGTCAGGGCTACACCTTC	CASSQDPDSQGYTF
TRBV24-1	TRBJ2-2	NA	TRBD1	TGTGCCACCAGTGATTCCCATAGGGGGCGGATAAAAGCCGGGGAGCTGTTTTTT	CATSDSHRGRIKAGELFF
TRBV10-3	TRBJ1-3	NA	NA	TGTGCCATCAGTAACGGCGGGGGGCTCGGAAACACCATATATTTT	CAISNGGGLGNTIYF
TRBV2	TRBJ2-1	NA	TRBD2	TGTGCCAGCAGTGATCCCGGGAGGACCCCCTACAATGAGCAGTTCTTC	CASSDPGRTPYNEQFF
TRBV5-1	TRBJ2-1	NA	NA	TGCGCCAGCAGCTTGGGAGGGGCGCGGGAACATGAGCAGTTCTTC	CASSLGGAREHEQFF
TRBV18	TRBJ1-6	few	TRBD1	TGTGCCAGCTCCCCAGCAACGGGTGGACAGGGAAATTCACCCCTCCACTTT	CASSPATGGQGNSPLHF
TRBV28	TRBJ2-1	NA	TRBD2	TGTGCCAGCAGTTCCAGGGGGCCCCGGACTAGCGGGCCCCACAATGAGCAGTTCTTC	CASSSRGPRTSGPHNEQFF
TRBV27	TRBJ2-4	NA	TRBD1	TGTGCCAGCACCCCGGACAGGCCTCTCCTTCTAGCCAAAAACATTCAGTACTTC	CASTPDRPLLLAKNIQYF
TRBV2	TRBJ1-5	NA	NA	TGTGCCAGCGTAGGGGACCGGGGAGGCTTGTCTCAGCCCCAGCATTTT	CASVGDRGGLSQPQHF
TRBV10-3	TRBJ2-7	NA	NA	TGTGCCATCAGTGACCGGGAATACTACGAGCAGTACTTC	CAISDREYYEQYF
TRBV11-3	TRBJ2-7	few	TRBD1	TGTGCCAGCAGCTTAGGACAGGGGGTTGGGTACGAGCAGTACTTC	CASSLGQGVGYEQYF
TRBV7-9	TRBJ2-7	NA	NA	TGTGCCAGCAGCCTAGGGGCTAGCTACTACTACGAGCAGTACTTC	CASSLGASYYYEQYF
TRBV12-3/TRBV12-4	TRBJ2-7	few	NA	TGTGCCAGCAGGGGATACAGGGATCAGTACTTC	CASRGYRDQYF
TRBV9	TRBJ1-1	NA	NA	TGTGCCAGCAGTCAGGGTTCGGACACTGAAGCTTTCTTT	CASSQGSDTEAFF
TRBV27	TRBJ1-1	NA	TRBD1	TGTGCCAGCAGTCCCTCCAGGACAGGAGGGGACACTGAAGCTTTCTTT	CASSPSRTGGDTEAFF
TRBV27	TRBJ2-3	NA	NA	TGTGCCAGCAGTTTTCGGGGGGCCTCTGCGGGCACAGATACGCAGTATTTT	CASSFRGASAGTDTQYF
TRBV7-3	TRBJ2-2	NA	NA	TGTGCCAGCAGCCGTTTGAACACCGGGGAGCTGTTTTTT	CASSRLNTGELFF
TRBV24-1	TRBJ1-3	few	NA	TGTGCCATAAGGGGCCGGCACTCTGGAAACACCATATATTTT	CAIRGRHSGNTIYF
TRBV5-1	TRBJ2-5	NA	TRBD2	TGCGCCAGCAGCCATAGCGGGACCTTTTCGGCCCAAGAGACCCAGTACTTC	CASSHSGTFSAQETQYF
TRBV28	TRBJ1-5	NA	NA	TGTGCCAGCAGTTTATGGGCAGGAGGTATTAGCAATCAGCCCCAGCATTTT	CASSLWAGGISNQPQHF
TRBV28	TRBJ2-1	NA	NA	TGTGCCAGCAGTAGCGAAACCTACAATGAGCAGTTCTTC	CASSSETYNEQFF
TRBV6-5	TRBJ2-7	once	NA	TGTGCCAGCACCCAGGGCGCCGAGCAGTACTTT	CASTQGAEQYF
TRBV27	TRBJ2-6	NA	NA	TGTGCCAGCAGCTCCGGTGGGGCCAACGTCCTGACTTTC	CASSSGGANVLTF
TRBV19	TRBJ2-1	NA	NA	TGTGCCACTCGATCGGGGATTTACAATGAGCAGTTCTTC	CATRSGIYNEQFF
TRBV27	TRBJ1-2	NA	TRBD1	TGTGCCAGTAGTTTAGCAGGGGGCCATCTAAGAAGTGGCTACACCTTC	CASSLAGGHLRSGYTF
TRBV7-6	TRBJ2-7	NA	TRBD1	TGTGCCAGCAGCTTAGGACAGGGCGCTAAGCAGTACTTC	CASSLGQGAKQYF
TRBV4-2	TRBJ2-1	few	TRBD2	TGTGCCAGCAGCCAACTAGCGGGGGACAATGAGCAGTTCTTC	CASSQLAGDNEQFF
TRBV11-2	TRBJ2-1	NA	NA	TGTGCCAGCAGCCCGATCCAGGGGTTGGATGAGCAGTTCTTC	CASSPIQGLDEQFF
TRBV19	TRBJ2-5	NA	NA	TGTGCCAGTAGTGAGACAGTTTACCGGAGAGAGACCCAGTACTTC	CASSETVYRRETQYF
TRBV19	TRBJ1-2	NA	TRBD1	TGTGCCAGTAGTGACAGGGGCCTCTATGGCTACACCTTC	CASSDRGLYGYTF
TRBV28	TRBJ1-1	NA	TRBD1	TGTGCCAGCAGTTTCCGGGACAGGGGGCTCTGGAACACTGAAGCTTTCTTT	CASSFRDRGLWNTEAFF
TRBV14	TRBJ2-1	NA	NA	TGTGCCAGCAGCCAAGTGAGAAATGAGCAGTTCTTC	CASSQVRNEQFF
TRBV27	TRBJ1-1	NA	TRBD1	TGTGCCAGCAGTCCCCTCTGGACAGGGAGCTTGGACACTGAAGCTTTCTTT	CASSPLWTGSLDTEAFF
TRBV19	TRBJ2-2	NA	NA	TGTGCCAGTAGTATAGATACCGGGACCGGGGAGCTGTTTTTT	CASSIDTGTGELFF
TRBV7-2	TRBJ2-7	NA	TRBD2	TGTGCCAGCAGCTTAAAGATTGTAGCGGGAGGCTCCTACGAGCAGTACTTC	CASSLKIVAGGSYEQYF
TRBV10-3	TRBJ1-4	once	NA	TGTGCCATCAGCATAGAGGGGGTTGAACTGTTTTTT	CAISIEGVELFF
TRBV28	TRBJ1-1	NA	TRBD1	TGTGCCAGCAGAACAGGGGATTTGAACACTGAAGCTTTCTTT	CASRTGDLNTEAFF
TRBV9	TRBJ2-3	NA	TRBD2	TGTGCCAGCAGCGTGACAGCGGGGCCCACAGATACGCAGTATTTT	CASSVTAGPTDTQYF
TRBV5-1	TRBJ2-7	few	NA	TGCGCCAGCAGCTTGGCAGGTCCGCCGCTCCCCAGCTCCTACGAGCAGTACTTC	CASSLAGPPLPSSYEQYF
TRBV10-3	TRBJ2-7	NA	TRBD1	TGTGCCATCAGTGGGGGGACAGGGCCTTACGAGCAGTACTTC	CAISGGTGPYEQYF
TRBV11-3	TRBJ2-2	NA	NA	TGTGCCAGCAGCTTAGATCCCAGGGAGCTGTTTTTT	CASSLDPRELFF
TRBV10-3	TRBJ1-2	NA	NA	TGTGCCATCAGTGAGGGGAGTCTGGATGGCTACACCTTC	CAISEGSLDGYTF